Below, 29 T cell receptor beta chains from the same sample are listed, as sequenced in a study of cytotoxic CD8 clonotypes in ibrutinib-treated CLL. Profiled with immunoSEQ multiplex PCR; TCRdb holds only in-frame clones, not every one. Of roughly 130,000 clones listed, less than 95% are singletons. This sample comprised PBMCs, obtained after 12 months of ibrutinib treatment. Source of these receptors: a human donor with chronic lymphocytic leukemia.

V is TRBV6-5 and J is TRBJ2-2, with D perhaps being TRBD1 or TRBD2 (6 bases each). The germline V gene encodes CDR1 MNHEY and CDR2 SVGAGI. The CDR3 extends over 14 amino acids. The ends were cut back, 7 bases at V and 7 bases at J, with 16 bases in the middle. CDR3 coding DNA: TGTGCCAGCACCTCCCAGGGGCGGGGCGGGGAGCTGTTTTTT. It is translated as CASTSQGRGGELFF.

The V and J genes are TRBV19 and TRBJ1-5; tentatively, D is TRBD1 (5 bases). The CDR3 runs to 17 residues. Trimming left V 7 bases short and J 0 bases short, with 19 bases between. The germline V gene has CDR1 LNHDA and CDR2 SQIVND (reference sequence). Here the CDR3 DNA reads TGTGCCAGTACGGACGGGGCTTTGGGGTATAGCAATCAGCCCCAGCATTTT. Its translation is CASTDGALGYSNQPQHF.

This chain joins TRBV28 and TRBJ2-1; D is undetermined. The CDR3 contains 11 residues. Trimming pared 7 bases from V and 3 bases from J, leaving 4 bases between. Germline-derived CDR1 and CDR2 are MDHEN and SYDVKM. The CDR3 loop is CASILYNEQFF. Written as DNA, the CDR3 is TGTGCCAGCATACTCTACAATGAGCAGTTCTTC. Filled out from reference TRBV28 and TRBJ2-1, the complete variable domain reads DVKVTQSSRYLVKRTGEKVFLECVQDMDHENMFWYRQDPGLGLRLIYFSYDVKMKEKGDIPEGYSVSREKKERFSLILESASTNQTSMYLCASILYNEQFFGPGTRLTVL.

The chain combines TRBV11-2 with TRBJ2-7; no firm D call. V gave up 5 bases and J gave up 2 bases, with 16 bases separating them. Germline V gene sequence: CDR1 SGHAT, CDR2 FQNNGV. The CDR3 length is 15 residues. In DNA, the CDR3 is TGTGCCAGCAGCCGCCCCTTTAGGGATACCTACGAGCAGTACTTC. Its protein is CASSRPFRDTYEQYF.

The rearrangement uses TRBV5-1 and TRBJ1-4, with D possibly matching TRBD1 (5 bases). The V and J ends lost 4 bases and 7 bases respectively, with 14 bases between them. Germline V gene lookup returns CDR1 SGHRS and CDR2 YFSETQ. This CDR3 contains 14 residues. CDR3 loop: CASSPQGGGEKLFF. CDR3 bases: TGCGCCAGCAGCCCGCAGGGCGGGGGTGAAAAACTGTTTTTT.

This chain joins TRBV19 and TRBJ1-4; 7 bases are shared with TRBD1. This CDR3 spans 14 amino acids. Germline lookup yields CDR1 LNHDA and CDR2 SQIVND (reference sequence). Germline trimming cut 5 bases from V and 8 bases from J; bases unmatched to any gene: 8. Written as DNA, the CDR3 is TGTGCCAGTAGTCCCCCGGGACAGAACGAAAAACTGTTTTTT. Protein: CASSPPGQNEKLFF.

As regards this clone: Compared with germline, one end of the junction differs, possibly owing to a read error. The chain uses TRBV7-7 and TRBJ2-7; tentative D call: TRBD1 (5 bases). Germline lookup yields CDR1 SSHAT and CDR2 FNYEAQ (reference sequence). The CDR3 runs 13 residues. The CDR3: CASSFDRAYEQYF. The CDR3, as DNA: TGTGCTAGCAGCTTCGACAGAGCCTACGAGCAGTACTTC.

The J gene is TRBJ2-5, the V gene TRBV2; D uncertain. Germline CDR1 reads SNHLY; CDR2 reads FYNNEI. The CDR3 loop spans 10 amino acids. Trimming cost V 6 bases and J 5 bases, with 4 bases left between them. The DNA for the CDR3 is TGTGCCAGCAGGGGGGAGACCCAGTACTTC. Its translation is CASRGETQYF. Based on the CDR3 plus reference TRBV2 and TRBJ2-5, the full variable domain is EPEVTQTPSHQVTQMGQEVILRCVPISNHLYFYWYRQILGQKVEFLVSFYNNEISEKSEIFDDQFSVERPDGSNFTLKIRSTKLEDSAMYFCASRGETQYFGPGTRLLVL.

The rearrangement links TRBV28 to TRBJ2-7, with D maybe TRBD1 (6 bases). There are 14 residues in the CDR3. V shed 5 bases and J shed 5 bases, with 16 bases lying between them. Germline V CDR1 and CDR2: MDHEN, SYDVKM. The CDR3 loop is CASSTATGTHEQYF. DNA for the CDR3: TGTGCCAGCAGTACAGCGACAGGTACCCACGAGCAGTACTTC.

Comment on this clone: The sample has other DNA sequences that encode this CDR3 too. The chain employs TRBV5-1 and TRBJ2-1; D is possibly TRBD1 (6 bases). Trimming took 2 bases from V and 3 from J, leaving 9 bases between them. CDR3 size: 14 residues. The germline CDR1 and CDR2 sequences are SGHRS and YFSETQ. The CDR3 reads CASSFRTDYNEQFF. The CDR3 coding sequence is TGCGCCAGCAGCTTCAGGACAGACTACAATGAGCAGTTCTTC. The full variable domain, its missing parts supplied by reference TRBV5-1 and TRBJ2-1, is KAGVTQTPRYLIKTRGQQVTLSCSPISGHRSVSWYQQTPGQGLQFLFEYFSETQRNKGNFPGRFSGRQFSNSRSEMNVSTLELGDSALYLCASSFRTDYNEQFFGPGTRLTVL.

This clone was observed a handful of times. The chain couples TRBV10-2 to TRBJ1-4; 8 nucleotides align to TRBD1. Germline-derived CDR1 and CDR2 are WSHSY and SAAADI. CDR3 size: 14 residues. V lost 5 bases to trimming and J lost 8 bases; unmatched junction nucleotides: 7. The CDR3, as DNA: TGCGCCAGCAGTTTGACAGGGGTTGGGGAAAAACTGTTTTTT. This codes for CASSLTGVGEKLFF.

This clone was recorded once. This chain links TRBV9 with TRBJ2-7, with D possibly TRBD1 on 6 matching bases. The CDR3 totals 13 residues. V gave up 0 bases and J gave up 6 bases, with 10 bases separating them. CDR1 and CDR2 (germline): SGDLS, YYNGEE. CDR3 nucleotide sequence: TGTGCCAGCAGCGTAGGTACAGGGAGCGAGCAGTACTTC. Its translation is CASSVGTGSEQYF.

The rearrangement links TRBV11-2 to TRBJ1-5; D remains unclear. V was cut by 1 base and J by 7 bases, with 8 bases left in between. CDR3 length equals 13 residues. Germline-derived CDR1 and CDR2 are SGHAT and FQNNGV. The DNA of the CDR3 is TGTGCCAGCAGCTTAGGAGGTGAACAGCCCCAGCATTTT. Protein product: CASSLGGEQPQHF.

The CDR3 nucleotides are TGTGCCAGCAGCGATGGCCGGACTAGCGCAGATACGCAGTATTTT. It translates to CASSDGRTSADTQYF. The chain joins TRBV9 to TRBJ2-3; TRBD2 agrees at 9 bases. The V gene end was trimmed by 3 bases and the J gene end by 4 bases; junction bases not matched to a gene: 6. In germline, CDR1 is SGDLS, CDR2 YYNGEE. This CDR3 has 15 amino acids.

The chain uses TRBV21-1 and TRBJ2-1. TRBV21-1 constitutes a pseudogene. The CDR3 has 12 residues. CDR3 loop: CASSRRNNEQFF. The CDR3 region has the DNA TGTGCCAGCAGCAGAAGAAACAATGAGCAGTTCTTC.

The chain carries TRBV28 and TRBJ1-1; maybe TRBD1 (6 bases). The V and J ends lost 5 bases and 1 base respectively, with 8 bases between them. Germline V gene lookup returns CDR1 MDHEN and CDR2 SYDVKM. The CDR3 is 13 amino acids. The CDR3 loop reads CASSKGQNTEAFF. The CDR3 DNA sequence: TGTGCCAGCAGTAAGGGACAGAACACTGAAGCTTTCTTT.

The CDR3 is CASSSITGELFF. CDR3 bases: TGTGCCAGCAGCTCTATCACCGGGGAGCTGTTTTTT. The chain combines TRBV14 with TRBJ2-2; D gene ambiguous. Trimming removed 5 bases from V and 4 bases from J, with 5 bases in between. Germline loops: CDR1 SGHDN, CDR2 FVKESK. The CDR3 spans 12 residues.

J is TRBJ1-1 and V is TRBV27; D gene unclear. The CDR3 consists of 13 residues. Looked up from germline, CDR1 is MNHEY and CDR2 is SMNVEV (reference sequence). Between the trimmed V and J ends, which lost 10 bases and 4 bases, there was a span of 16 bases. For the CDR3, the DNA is TGTGCCACCAAAGGCATAGGGCCCACTGAAGCTTTCTTT. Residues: CATKGIGPTEAFF.

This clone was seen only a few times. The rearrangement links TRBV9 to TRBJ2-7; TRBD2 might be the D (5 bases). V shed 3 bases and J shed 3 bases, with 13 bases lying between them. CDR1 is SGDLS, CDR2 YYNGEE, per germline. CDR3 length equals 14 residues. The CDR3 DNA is TGTGCCAGCAGCGCCACTAGGACCGTCTACGAGCAGTACTTC. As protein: CASSATRTVYEQYF.

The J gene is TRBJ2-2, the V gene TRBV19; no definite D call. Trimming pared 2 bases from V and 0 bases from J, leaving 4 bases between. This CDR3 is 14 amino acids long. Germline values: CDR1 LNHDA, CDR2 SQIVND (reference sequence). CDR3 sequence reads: CASSIIANTGELFF. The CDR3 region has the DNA TGTGCCAGTAGTATAATAGCGAACACCGGGGAGCTGTTTTTT.

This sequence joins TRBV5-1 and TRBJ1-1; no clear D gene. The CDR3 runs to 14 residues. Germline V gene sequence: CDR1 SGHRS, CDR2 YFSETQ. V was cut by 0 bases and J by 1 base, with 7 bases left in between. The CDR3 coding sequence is TGCGCCAGCAGCTTGGGACAAGCGAACACTGAAGCTTTCTTT. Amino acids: CASSLGQANTEAFF.

The CDR3 bases are TGCAGCGTTGGAGGGGCCGGAGGACGGTTCTTC. It encodes CSVGGAGGRFF. The chain joins TRBV29-1 to TRBJ2-1, with D perhaps assigned TRBD1 or TRBD2 (5 bases each). CDR1 is SQVTM and CDR2 is ANQGSEA in the germline V gene. CDR3 length: 11 residues. V lost 4 bases and J 15 bases, leaving 16 bases between the germline ends.

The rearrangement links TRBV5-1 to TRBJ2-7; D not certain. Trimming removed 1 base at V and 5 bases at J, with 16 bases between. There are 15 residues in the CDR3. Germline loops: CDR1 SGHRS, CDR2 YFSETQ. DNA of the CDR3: TGCGCCAGCAGCTTGAACGATGGGGTATTGGACGAGCAGTACTTC. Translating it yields CASSLNDGVLDEQYF.

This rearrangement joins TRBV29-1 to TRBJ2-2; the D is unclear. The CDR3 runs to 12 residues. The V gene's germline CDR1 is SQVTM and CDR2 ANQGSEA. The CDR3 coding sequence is TGCACGAGCCTCATGACGGGCGGGGAGCTGTTTTTT. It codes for CTSLMTGGELFF.

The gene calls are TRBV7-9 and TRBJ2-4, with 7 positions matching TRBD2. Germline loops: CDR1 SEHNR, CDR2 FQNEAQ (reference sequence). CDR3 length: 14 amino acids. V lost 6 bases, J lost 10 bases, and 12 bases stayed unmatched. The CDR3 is CASSQEAGLFIQYF. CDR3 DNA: TGTGCCAGCAGTCAAGAAGCGGGACTATTTATTCAGTACTTC.

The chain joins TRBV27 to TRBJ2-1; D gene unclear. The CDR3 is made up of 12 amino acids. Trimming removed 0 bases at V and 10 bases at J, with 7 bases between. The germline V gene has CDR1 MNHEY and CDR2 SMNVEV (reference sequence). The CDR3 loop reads CASSLSSREQFF. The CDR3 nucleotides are TGTGCCAGCAGTTTATCTAGCCGCGAGCAGTTCTTC.

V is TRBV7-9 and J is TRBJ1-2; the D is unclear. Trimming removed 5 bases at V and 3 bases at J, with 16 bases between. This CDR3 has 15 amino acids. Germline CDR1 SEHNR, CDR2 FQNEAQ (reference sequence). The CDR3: CASSSGEFTHYGYTF. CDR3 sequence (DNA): TGTGCCAGCAGCAGTGGGGAGTTCACTCACTATGGCTACACCTTC.

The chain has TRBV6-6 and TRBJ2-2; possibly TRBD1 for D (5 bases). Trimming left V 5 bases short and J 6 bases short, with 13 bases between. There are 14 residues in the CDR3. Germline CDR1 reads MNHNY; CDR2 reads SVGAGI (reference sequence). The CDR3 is CASSKRRGSGELFF. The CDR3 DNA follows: TGTGCCAGCAGTAAACGTAGGGGCTCCGGGGAGCTGTTTTTT.

CDR3 region: CASRNGGTYEQYF. The CDR3 region has the DNA TGTGCCAGCAGGAACGGAGGGACCTACGAGCAGTACTTC. The rearrangement uses TRBV7-9 and TRBJ2-7, with a possible D match to TRBD2 (6 bases). Germline CDR1 SEHNR, CDR2 FQNEAQ (reference sequence). CDR3 length: 13 amino acids. V was cut by 6 bases and J by 2 bases, with 11 bases left in between.